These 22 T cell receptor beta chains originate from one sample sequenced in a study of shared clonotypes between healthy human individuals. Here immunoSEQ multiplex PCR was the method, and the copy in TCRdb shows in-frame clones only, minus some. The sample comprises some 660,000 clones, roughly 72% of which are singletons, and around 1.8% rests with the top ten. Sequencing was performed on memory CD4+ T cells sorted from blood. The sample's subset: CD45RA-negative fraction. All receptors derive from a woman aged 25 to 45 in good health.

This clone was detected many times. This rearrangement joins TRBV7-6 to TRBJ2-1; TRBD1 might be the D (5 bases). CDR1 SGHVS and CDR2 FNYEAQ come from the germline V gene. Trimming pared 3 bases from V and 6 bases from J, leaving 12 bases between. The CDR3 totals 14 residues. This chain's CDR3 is CASSFGSRGNEQFF. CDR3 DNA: TGTGCCAGCAGCTTTGGTTCTAGGGGCAATGAGCAGTTCTTC.

The CDR3 loop reads CAWSVLNREKLFF. The CDR3 coding sequence is TGTGCCTGGAGTGTCTTAAACCGGGAAAAACTGTTTTTT. The rearrangement uses TRBV30 and TRBJ1-4; the D is unclear. V was trimmed by 0 bases and J by 8 bases, leaving 10 bases between them. The germline CDR1 and CDR2 sequences are GTSNPN and SVGIG (reference sequence). The CDR3 spans 13 residues.

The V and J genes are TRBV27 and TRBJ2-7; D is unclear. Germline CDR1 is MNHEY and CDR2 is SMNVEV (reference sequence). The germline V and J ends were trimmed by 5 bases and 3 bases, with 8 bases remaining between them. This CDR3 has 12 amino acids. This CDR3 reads CASSNYLYEQYF. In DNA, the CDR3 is TGTGCCAGCAGTAACTACCTCTACGAGCAGTACTTC.

CDR3 loop: CATSIQGKDQPQHF. The CDR3 DNA reads as TGTGCCACCAGCATCCAAGGGAAGGATCAGCCCCAGCATTTT. This sequence joins TRBV15 and TRBJ1-5; D remains ambiguous. CDR1 is LNHNV, CDR2 YYDKDF, per germline (reference sequence). The V end was cut by 4 bases, the J end by 5 bases, with 12 bases between. The CDR3 sequence is 14 residues long.

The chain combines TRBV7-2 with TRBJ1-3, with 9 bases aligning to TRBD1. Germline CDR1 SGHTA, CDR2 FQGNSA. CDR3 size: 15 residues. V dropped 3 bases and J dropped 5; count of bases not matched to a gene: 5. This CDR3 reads CASSFRTGDRNTIYF. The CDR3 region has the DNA TGTGCCAGCAGCTTCCGGACAGGGGACAGAAACACCATATATTTT.

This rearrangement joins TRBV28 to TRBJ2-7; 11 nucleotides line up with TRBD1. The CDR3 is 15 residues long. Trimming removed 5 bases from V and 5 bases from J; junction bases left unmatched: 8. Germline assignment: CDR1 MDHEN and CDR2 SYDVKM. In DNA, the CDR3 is TGTGCCAGCAGTCAACAACCGGGACAGGGGGACGAGCAGTACTTC. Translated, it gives CASSQQPGQGDEQYF.

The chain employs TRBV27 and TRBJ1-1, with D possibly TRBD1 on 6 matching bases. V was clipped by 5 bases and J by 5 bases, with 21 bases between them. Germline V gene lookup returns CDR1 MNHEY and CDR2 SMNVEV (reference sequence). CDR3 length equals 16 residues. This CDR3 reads CASSPVAGAGGTEAFF. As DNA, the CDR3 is TGTGCCAGCAGTCCCGTTGCGGGGGCCGGGGGGACTGAAGCTTTCTTT.

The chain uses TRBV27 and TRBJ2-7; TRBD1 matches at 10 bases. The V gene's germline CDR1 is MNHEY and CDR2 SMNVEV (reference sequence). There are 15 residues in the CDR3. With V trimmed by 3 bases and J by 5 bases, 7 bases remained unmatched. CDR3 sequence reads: CASSLVGTGAHEQYF. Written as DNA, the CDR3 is TGTGCCAGCAGTTTGGTAGGGACAGGGGCCCACGAGCAGTACTTC.

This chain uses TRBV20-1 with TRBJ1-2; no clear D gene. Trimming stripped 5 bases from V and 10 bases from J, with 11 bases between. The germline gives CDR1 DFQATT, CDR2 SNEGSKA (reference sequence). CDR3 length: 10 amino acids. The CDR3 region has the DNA TGCAGTGCTTACCCAATTCACTACACCTTC. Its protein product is CSAYPIHYTF.

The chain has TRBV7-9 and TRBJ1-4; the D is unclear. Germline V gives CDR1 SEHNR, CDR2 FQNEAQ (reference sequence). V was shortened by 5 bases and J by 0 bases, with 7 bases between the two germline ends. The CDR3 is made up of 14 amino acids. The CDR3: CASSQRTTNEKLFF. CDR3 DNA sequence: TGTGCCAGCAGCCAAAGGACAACTAATGAAAAACTGTTTTTT.

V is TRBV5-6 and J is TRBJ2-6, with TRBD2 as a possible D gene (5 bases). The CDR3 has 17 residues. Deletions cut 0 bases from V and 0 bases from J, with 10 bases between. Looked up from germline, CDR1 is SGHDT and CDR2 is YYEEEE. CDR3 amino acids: CASSLGLGVSGANVLTF. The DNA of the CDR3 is TGTGCCAGCAGCTTGGGGCTCGGGGTCTCTGGGGCCAACGTCCTGACTTTC.

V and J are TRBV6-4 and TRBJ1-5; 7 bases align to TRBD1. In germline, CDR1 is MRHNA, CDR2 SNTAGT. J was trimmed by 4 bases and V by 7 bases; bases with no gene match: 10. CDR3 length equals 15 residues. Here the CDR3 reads CASTDDRDVNQPQHF. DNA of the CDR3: TGTGCCAGCACCGACGACAGGGACGTGAATCAGCCCCAGCATTTT.

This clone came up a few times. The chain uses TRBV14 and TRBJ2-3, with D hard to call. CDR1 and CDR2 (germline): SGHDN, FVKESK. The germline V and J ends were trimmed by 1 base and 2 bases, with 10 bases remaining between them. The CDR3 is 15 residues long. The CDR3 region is CASSQVRGYTDTQYF. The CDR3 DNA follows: TGTGCCAGCAGCCAAGTAAGAGGATACACAGATACGCAGTATTTT.

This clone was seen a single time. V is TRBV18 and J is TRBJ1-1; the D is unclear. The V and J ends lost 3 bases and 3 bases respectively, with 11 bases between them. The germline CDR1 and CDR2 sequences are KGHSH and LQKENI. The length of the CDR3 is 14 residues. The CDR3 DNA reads TGTGCCAGCTCACCGCTAGGTGGGGACACTGAAGCTTTCTTT. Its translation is CASSPLGGDTEAFF.

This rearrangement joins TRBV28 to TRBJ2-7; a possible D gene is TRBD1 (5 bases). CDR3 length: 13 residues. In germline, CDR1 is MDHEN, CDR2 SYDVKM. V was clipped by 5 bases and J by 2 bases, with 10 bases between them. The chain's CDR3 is CASSALGPYEQYF. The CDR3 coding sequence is TGTGCCAGCAGTGCTCTGGGGCCCTACGAGCAGTACTTC.

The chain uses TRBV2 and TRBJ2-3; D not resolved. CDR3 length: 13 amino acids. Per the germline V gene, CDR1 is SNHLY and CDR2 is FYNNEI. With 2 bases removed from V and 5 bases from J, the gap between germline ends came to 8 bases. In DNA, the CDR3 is TGTGCCAGCAGTGAACTTTTTGTAGATACGCAGTATTTT. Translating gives CASSELFVDTQYF. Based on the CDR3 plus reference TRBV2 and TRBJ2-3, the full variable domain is EPEVTQTPSHQVTQMGQEVILRCVPISNHLYFYWYRQILGQKVEFLVSFYNNEISEKSEIFDDQFSVERPDGSNFTLKIRSTKLEDSAMYFCASSELFVDTQYFGPGTRLTVL.

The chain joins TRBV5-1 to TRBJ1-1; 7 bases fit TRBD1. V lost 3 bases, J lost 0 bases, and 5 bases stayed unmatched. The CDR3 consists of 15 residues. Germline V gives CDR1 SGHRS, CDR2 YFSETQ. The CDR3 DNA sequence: TGCGCCAGCAGCTCGACAGGGCCCATGAACACTGAAGCTTTCTTT. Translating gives CASSSTGPMNTEAFF.

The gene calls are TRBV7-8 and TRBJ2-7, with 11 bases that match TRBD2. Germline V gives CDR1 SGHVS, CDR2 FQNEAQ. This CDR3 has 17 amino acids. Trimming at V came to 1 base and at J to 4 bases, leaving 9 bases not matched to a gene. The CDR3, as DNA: TGTGCCAGCAGCTTAGTCGCCGGGACTAGCGGATTGTACGAGCAGTACTTC. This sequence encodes CASSLVAGTSGLYEQYF.

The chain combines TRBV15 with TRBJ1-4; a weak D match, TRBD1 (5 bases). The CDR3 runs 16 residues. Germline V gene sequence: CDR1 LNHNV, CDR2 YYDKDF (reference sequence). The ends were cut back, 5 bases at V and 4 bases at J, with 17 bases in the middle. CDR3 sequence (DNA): TGTGCCACCAGCTCTAACGCGGGACTGCTTAATGAAAAACTGTTTTTT. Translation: CATSSNAGLLNEKLFF.

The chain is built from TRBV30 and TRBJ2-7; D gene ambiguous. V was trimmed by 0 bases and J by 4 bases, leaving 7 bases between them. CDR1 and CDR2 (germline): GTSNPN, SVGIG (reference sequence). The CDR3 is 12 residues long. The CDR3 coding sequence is TGTGCCTGGAGTGTAATAGGGTACGAGCAGTACTTC. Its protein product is CAWSVIGYEQYF.

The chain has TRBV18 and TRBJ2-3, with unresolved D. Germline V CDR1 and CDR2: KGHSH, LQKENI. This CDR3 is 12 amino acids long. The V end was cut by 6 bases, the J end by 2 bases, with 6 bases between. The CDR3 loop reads CASSTNTDTQYF. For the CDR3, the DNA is TGTGCCAGCTCCACAAACACAGATACGCAGTATTTT.

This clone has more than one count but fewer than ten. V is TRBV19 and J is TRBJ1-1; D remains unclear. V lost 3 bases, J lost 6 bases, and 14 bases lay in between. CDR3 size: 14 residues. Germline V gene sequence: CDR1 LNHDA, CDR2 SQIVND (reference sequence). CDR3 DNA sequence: TGTGCCAGTAGTATGGGTACAGAAGTTTCTGAAGCTTTCTTT. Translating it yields CASSMGTEVSEAFF. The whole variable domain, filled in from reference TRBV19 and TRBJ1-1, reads DGGITQSPKYLFRKEGQNVTLSCEQNLNHDAMYWYRQDPGQGLRLIYYSQIVNDFQKGDIAEGYSVSREKKESFPLTVTSAQKNPTAFYLCASSMGTEVSEAFFGQGTRLTVV.